The 30 T cell receptor beta chains reported below all come from one sample, sequenced in a study of T cell repertoires in cytomegalovirus infection. TCRdb re-analysed the reads in MiXCR, keeping a single row per CDR3 protein. Altogether 250,000 to 300,000 distinct CDR3 sequences are present, about 17% being singletons, with the ten largest covering around half. The sample taken for sequencing was CD8+ T cells from PBMCs. These TCRs come from a human donor in good health (CMV status not recorded). Some clones in this sample may be carry-over from other donors' samples.

There are a few counts of this clonotype. The J gene is TRBJ1-1, the V gene TRBV29-1; the D is unclear. Germline V gene data show CDR1 as SQVTM and CDR2 as ANQGSEA. V lost 4 bases and J lost 3, with 18 bases in between. This CDR3 contains 15 residues. CDR3: CSVGWLGSRDTEAFF. The CDR3 DNA reads as TGCAGCGTTGGGTGGCTGGGGAGTCGTGACACTGAAGCTTTCTTT.

The chain recombines TRBV25-1 with TRBJ2-5; D tentatively reads TRBD1 or TRBD2 (6 bases each). V was cut by 3 bases and J by 7 bases, with 30 bases left in between. CDR1 and CDR2 from the germline V gene are MGHDK and SYGVNS. The CDR3 totals 19 residues. The CDR3 DNA reads as TGTGCCAGCAGTGATACGGTCAGGGGCAGGGCCGCTACGGAGGGGACCCAGTACTTC. This translates into CASSDTVRGRAATEGTQYF.

The chain joins TRBV29-1 to TRBJ1-1; the D gene is possibly TRBD1 (5 bases). V lost 7 bases to trimming and J lost 1 base, with 16 bases between them. This CDR3 is 14 amino acids long. Germline-derived CDR1 and CDR2 are SQVTM and ANQGSEA. Here the CDR3 DNA reads TGCAGCGGGAGCCGGGACTGTAAGAACACTGAAGCTTTCTTT. Its protein is CSGSRDCKNTEAFF. Drawing the rest from reference TRBV29-1 and TRBJ1-1, the complete variable domain is SAVISQKPSRDICQRGTSLTIQCQVDSQVTMMFWYRQQPGQSLTLIATANQGSEATYESGFVIDKFPISRPNLTFSTLTVSNMSPEDSSIYLCSGSRDCKNTEAFFGQGTRLTVV.

In this sample, this clonotype turned up a few times. The chain links TRBV20-1 to TRBJ2-6; the D call may be TRBD1 or TRBD2 (5 bases each). CDR1 is DFQATT, CDR2 SNEGSKA, per germline (reference sequence). V gave up 6 bases and J gave up 2 bases, with 17 bases separating them. The CDR3 is 16 amino acids. This CDR3 reads CSAREPTSPGANVLTF. The CDR3 DNA follows: TGCAGTGCCAGGGAGCCCACCTCCCCTGGGGCCAACGTCCTGACTTTC.

This clonotype showed up just a few times. The chain links TRBV6-6 to TRBJ2-3; 7 positions agree with TRBD1. V lost 2 bases to trimming and J lost 0 bases; unmatched junction nucleotides: 11. Germline V CDR1 and CDR2: MNHNY, SVGAGI (reference sequence). The CDR3 extends over 18 amino acids. The CDR3 DNA reads as TGTGCCAGCAGTTACCCGTCCCCGACAGGGCTGAGCACAGATACGCAGTATTTT. Translation gives CASSYPSPTGLSTDTQYF.

This clonotype was observed a handful of times. The V and J genes are TRBV3-1 and TRBJ2-3; TRBD2 aligns across 7 bases. Germline-derived CDR1 and CDR2 are LGHDT and YNNKEL (reference sequence). The CDR3 runs to 14 residues. The J segment lost 6 bases and the V segment lost 2 bases, leaving 5 bases of the junction unmatched. CDR3 in DNA: TGTGCCAGCAGCCAATTTCCCGGGAGGGATACGCAGTATTTT. It encodes CASSQFPGRDTQYF.

This clonotype was counted ten times or more. J is TRBJ2-1 and V is TRBV7-2, with TRBD2 matching over 9 bases. The CDR3 sequence is 19 residues long. The trim removed 1 base at V and 8 bases at J, leaving 18 bases unmatched. Germline loops: CDR1 SGHTA, CDR2 FQGNSA. CDR3 residues: CASSLVGILIGGGAHEQFF. The CDR3 DNA reads TGTGCCAGCAGCTTAGTTGGTATTTTGATTGGCGGGGGGGCCCATGAGCAGTTCTTC. Looking up the rest from reference TRBV7-2 and TRBJ2-1 gives the full variable domain: GAGVSQSPSNKVTEKGKDVELRCDPISGHTALYWYRQSLGQGLEFLIYFQGNSAPDKSGLPSDRFSAERTGGSVSTLTIQRTQQEDSAVYLCASSLVGILIGGGAHEQFFGPGTRLTVL.

The chain is built from TRBV4-3 and TRBJ2-7; D is unclear. The CDR3 runs to 14 residues. V lost 4 bases and J 1 base, leaving 11 bases between the germline ends. Germline CDR1 reads LGHNA; CDR2 reads YSLEER. The CDR3 DNA is TGCGCCAGCAGCCTCGCCCTTTCATCCTACGAGCAGTACTTC. Residues: CASSLALSSYEQYF.

This clonotype has ten or more counts. V and J are TRBV12-3 or TRBV12-4 and TRBJ2-7; D remains unclear. The CDR3 totals 11 residues. Trimming pared 2 bases from V and 5 bases from J, leaving 4 bases between. The CDR3, as DNA: TGTGCCAGCAGTTTAATCCACGAGCAGTACTTC. Amino acids: CASSLIHEQYF.

This chain joins TRBV7-4 and TRBJ1-5; D call uncertain. Trimming removed 5 bases from V and 8 bases from J, with 16 bases in between. In germline, CDR1 is SGHVT, CDR2 SQSDAQ. The CDR3 is 14 residues long. The CDR3 DNA is TGTGCCAGCAGCCCTACCGGTGTCGTGGAGCCCCAGCATTTT. Protein sequence: CASSPTGVVEPQHF. Looking up the rest from reference TRBV7-4 and TRBJ1-5 gives the full variable domain: GAGVSQSPRYKVAKRGRDVALRCDSISGHVTLYWYRQTLGQGSEVLTYSQSDAQRDKSGRPSGRFSAERPERSVSTLKIQRTEQGDSAVYLCASSPTGVVEPQHFGDGTRLSIL.

Ten or more counts support this clonotype. The rearrangement uses TRBV7-6 and TRBJ2-5; D is perhaps TRBD2 (6 bases). Germline values: CDR1 SGHVS, CDR2 FNYEAQ. The CDR3 extends over 15 amino acids. V shed 2 bases and J shed 1 base, with 11 bases lying between them. The chain's CDR3 is CASSLLGTLQETQYF. The CDR3 nucleotides read TGTGCCAGCAGCTTACTCGGGACTCTCCAAGAGACCCAGTACTTC.

This clonotype was observed a handful of times. This chain connects TRBV6-5 to TRBJ1-2; D is uncertain. Trimming shortened V by 2 bases and J by 2 bases, and 9 bases separated the two germline ends. The CDR3 is 14 residues long. Germline V gene lookup returns CDR1 MNHEY and CDR2 SVGAGI. CDR3: CASSYRAPNYGYTF. CDR3 coding DNA: TGTGCCAGCAGTTACCGAGCCCCAAACTATGGCTACACCTTC.

This clonotype showed up many times. The chain uses TRBV7-8 and TRBJ2-5; 8 nucleotides line up with TRBD2. Germline CDR1 and CDR2: SGHVS and FQNEAQ. The CDR3 totals 15 residues. The V and J ends lost 5 bases and 5 bases, in that order; junction bases with no gene match: 10. The DNA for the CDR3 is TGTGCCAGCAGCCTTTTCCGGGGGGGCCGGGAGACCCAGTACTTC. This translates into CASSLFRGGRETQYF.

The genes are TRBV10-3 and TRBJ2-2; D unresolved. Germline V gives CDR1 ENHRY, CDR2 SYGVKD. The CDR3 is made up of 12 amino acids. The V and J ends lost 2 bases and 7 bases respectively, with 5 bases between them. In DNA, the CDR3 is TGTGCCATCAGTGAGGGGGACGGGGAGCTGTTTTTT. It is translated as CAISEGDGELFF.

This clonotype was counted many times. The genes are TRBV7-2 and TRBJ2-3; perhaps TRBD1 as D (6 bases). Trimming stripped 0 bases from V and 4 bases from J, with 8 bases between. Germline lookup yields CDR1 SGHTA and CDR2 FQGNSA. CDR3 size: 14 residues. CDR3 sequence reads: CASSLAWTADTQYF. The CDR3 nucleotides read TGTGCCAGCAGCTTAGCTTGGACAGCAGATACGCAGTATTTT.

The chain recombines TRBV6-2 or TRBV6-3 with TRBJ1-5, with D uncertain. The CDR3 runs 13 residues. Germline assignment: CDR1 MNHEY and CDR2 SVGEGT. Trimming removed 8 bases from V and 9 bases from J, with 17 bases in between. The CDR3 protein is CASAEGARRPQHF. CDR3 DNA: TGTGCCAGCGCCGAGGGAGCCCGCAGGCCCCAGCATTTT.

The rearrangement links TRBV13 to TRBJ1-1; D gene uncertain. CDR1 is PRHDT and CDR2 is FYEKMQ in the germline V gene (reference sequence). Trimming left V 1 base short and J 1 base short, with 7 bases between. CDR3 length equals 14 residues. CDR3 sequence reads: CASSLARRNTEAFF. CDR3 sequence (DNA): TGTGCCAGCAGCTTAGCCAGGAGGAACACTGAAGCTTTCTTT.

This chain uses TRBV6-2 or TRBV6-3 with TRBJ2-1; 9 bases align to TRBD1. Germline V lookup: CDR1 MNHEY, CDR2 SVGEGT. This CDR3 contains 13 residues. The trim removed 10 bases at V and 4 bases at J, leaving 5 bases unmatched. The CDR3 sequence: CATDRGAYNEQFF. The CDR3 nucleotides read TGTGCCACGGACAGGGGAGCGTACAATGAGCAGTTCTTC.

The chain links TRBV6-2 or TRBV6-3 to TRBJ2-7, with 9 bases aligning to TRBD1. Germline V CDR1 and CDR2: MNHEY, SVGEGT. The CDR3 runs 15 residues. J lost 4 bases, V lost 2 bases, and 6 bases had no gene match. The CDR3 bases are TGTGCCAGCAGTTACCCGGACAGGGGAGGATACGAGCAGTACTTC. Residues: CASSYPDRGGYEQYF.

Many counts were recorded for this clonotype. The chain uses TRBV7-8 and TRBJ2-2, with 9 bases matching TRBD1. V was clipped by 0 bases and J by 4 bases; unmatched bases: 6. The CDR3 contains 17 residues. Germline CDR1 and CDR2: SGHVS and FQNEAQ. The CDR3 DNA reads as TGTGCCAGCAGCTTAGCGGACAGGGGTTCGGTCACCGGGGAGCTGTTTTTT. It yields the protein CASSLADRGSVTGELFF.

This clonotype occurred a few times. The J gene is TRBJ2-7, the V gene TRBV20-1; D is ambiguous. Germline CDR1 reads DFQATT; CDR2 reads SNEGSKA (reference sequence). The CDR3 covers 12 residues. V was clipped by 3 bases and J by 3 bases, with 9 bases between them. CDR3 coding DNA: TGCAGTGCTAGGGACCCGAACTACGAGCAGTACTTC. Translated: CSARDPNYEQYF.

V and J are TRBV9 and TRBJ2-3; D is ambiguous. Germline CDR1 reads SGDLS; CDR2 reads YYNGEE. This CDR3 region has 13 residues. V was pared by 5 bases and J by 0 bases, with 7 bases between. CDR3 region: CASSRSSTDTQYF. CDR3 in DNA: TGTGCCAGCAGTCGCAGTAGCACAGATACGCAGTATTTT.

This clonotype appeared a few times. DNA for the CDR3: TGTGCCAGCAGTCTCCGGGACGGTCCAGAGTATCTGTTTTTT. It is translated as CASSLRDGPEYLFF. The chain is built from TRBV28 and TRBJ1-4; D is possibly TRBD1 (5 bases). There are 14 residues in the CDR3. Germline V lookup: CDR1 MDHEN, CDR2 SYDVKM. The V end was cut by 5 bases, the J end by 14 bases, with 21 bases between.

The CDR3 nucleotides read TGTGCCAGCAGCGCCGGGACTAGCGGGGGGAGTGCGAAGTTCTTC. Protein sequence: CASSAGTSGGSAKFF. This sequence joins TRBV6-4 and TRBJ2-1, with TRBD2 matching 15 bases. Per germline, CDR1 MRHNA and CDR2 SNTAGT. The CDR3 extends over 15 amino acids. V lost 6 bases and J lost 14; bases outside the gene matches: 11.

This chain links TRBV7-2 with TRBJ1-2, with TRBD1 matching over 7 bases. The CDR3 has 16 residues. The germline V gene has CDR1 SGHTA and CDR2 FQGNSA. V trimming: 1 base; J trimming: 4 bases; junction bases outside the gene matches: 9. CDR3 sequence: CASSLEPTGRSYGYTF. In DNA, the CDR3 is TGTGCCAGCAGCTTAGAACCGACAGGGAGGTCCTATGGCTACACCTTC.

V usage is TRBV20-1 and J usage is TRBJ1-2; D is unresolved. Per germline, CDR1 DFQATT and CDR2 SNEGSKA (reference sequence). This CDR3 has 17 amino acids. The ends were cut back, 1 base at V and 0 bases at J, with 18 bases in the middle. CDR3 in DNA: TGCAGTGCTAGAGGAAGCGAGCAGACCTCCGCTAACTATGGCTACACCTTC. As protein: CSARGSEQTSANYGYTF.

This clonotype was observed at least ten times. The genes are TRBV7-8 and TRBJ1-5; D is possibly TRBD1 (6 bases). Trimming shortened V by 1 base and J by 5 bases, and 9 bases separated the two germline ends. Germline loops: CDR1 SGHVS, CDR2 FQNEAQ. CDR3 length: 14 residues. CDR3 amino acids: CASSLGQEDQPQHF. In DNA, the CDR3 is TGTGCCAGCAGCTTAGGACAGGAGGATCAGCCCCAGCATTTT. Full variable domain (remainder filled in from reference TRBV7-8 and TRBJ1-5): GAGVSQSPRYKVAKRGQDVALRCDPISGHVSLFWYQQALGQGPEFLTYFQNEAQLDKSGLPSDRFFAERPEGSVSTLKIQRTQQEDSAVYLCASSLGQEDQPQHFGDGTRLSIL.

The chain is built from TRBV4-3 and TRBJ1-1; no reliable D call. CDR1 is LGHNA and CDR2 is YSLEER in the germline V gene. With 0 bases removed from V and 0 bases from J, the gap between germline ends came to 5 bases. This CDR3 spans 14 amino acids. The CDR3, as DNA: TGCGCCAGCAGCCAAGACAGGCTGAACACTGAAGCTTTCTTT. Translation gives CASSQDRLNTEAFF.

In its sample, this clonotype was seen a few times. V is TRBV6-4 and J is TRBJ2-3; 15 nucleotides align to TRBD2. From germline, CDR1 is MRHNA and CDR2 SNTAGT. The CDR3 has 20 amino acids. Losses at the gene ends were 0 bases for V and 4 bases for J; bases not matched to a gene: 11. The CDR3 spells CASSDSKVGLAGGPPDTQYF. Here the CDR3 DNA reads TGTGCCAGCAGTGACTCGAAAGTTGGACTAGCGGGGGGGCCCCCAGATACGCAGTATTTT.

Many counts were recorded for this clonotype. J is TRBJ2-7 and V is TRBV6-5; D tentatively reads TRBD1 or TRBD2 (5 bases each). Trimming pared 4 bases from V and 0 bases from J, leaving 13 bases between. Germline CDR1 reads MNHEY; CDR2 reads SVGAGI. CDR3 length equals 15 residues. The CDR3 DNA follows: TGTGCCAGCAGTTTACGAGGGGTAAACTCCTACGAGCAGTACTTC. Translation gives CASSLRGVNSYEQYF.